This T cell receptor (beta chain) derives from a study of T cells expressing NK-cell markers. General study results and limits: More than 5 of the donors carried dominant NKG2C+ clonotypes that took up about 1.0-7.0% of their CD8+ T cells.

Germline V CDR1 and CDR2: LNHDA, SQIVND (reference sequence). This CDR3 region has 14 residues. TCRdb re-analyzed the 5' RACE reads; it lists each CDR3 protein once, without DNA. This sample's clone table lists approximately 440,000 distinct CDR3 sequences. With regard to this clonotype: The antigen remains undetermined.

The chain employs TRBV19 and TRBJ1-4; TCRdb picks TRBD1, but there is no DNA to check that call. The sequence came from a woman in her fifties or sixties in good health. The sequenced material came from blood T cells: a sorted CD56 or NKG2C T cell subset, CD4+ or CD8+ T cells, or bulk PBMC T cells (not recorded which). CDR3 sequence reads: CASRPRNPNEKLFF.